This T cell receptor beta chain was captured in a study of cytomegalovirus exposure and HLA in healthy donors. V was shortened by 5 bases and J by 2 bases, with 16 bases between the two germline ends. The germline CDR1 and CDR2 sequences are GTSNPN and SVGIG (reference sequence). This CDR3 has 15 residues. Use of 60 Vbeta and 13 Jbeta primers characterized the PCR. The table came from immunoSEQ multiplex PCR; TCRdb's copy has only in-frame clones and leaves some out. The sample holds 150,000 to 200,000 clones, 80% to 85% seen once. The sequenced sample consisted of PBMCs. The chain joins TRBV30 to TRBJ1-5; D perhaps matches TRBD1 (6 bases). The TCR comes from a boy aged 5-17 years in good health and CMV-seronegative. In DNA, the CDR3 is TGTGCCTGGGGTCGGGACACCTTTGGCAATCAGCCCCAGCATTTT. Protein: CAWGRDTFGNQPQHF.